This paragraph covers one TCR beta chain sequence. The antigen remains undetermined. The CDR3 extends over 15 amino acids. Looked up from germline, CDR1 is SGHTA and CDR2 is FQGNSA. The V end lost 2 bases, the J end lost 2 bases, and 11 bases lay between the germline ends. This entry belongs to a study of cytomegalovirus exposure and HLA in healthy donors. PCR used 60 Vbeta primers and 13 Jbeta primers. Measured with immunoSEQ multiplex PCR; TCRdb has only the in-frame clones, and not every one. The sample records approximately 150,000 clones, around 78% being singletons. General observations from the study: Researchers counted approximately 160 TCR beta chains as cytomegalovirus-associated. HLA restriction was apparent for most CMV-associated TCR beta chains in a later analysis.

V and J are TRBV7-2 and TRBJ2-3; D perhaps matches TRBD1 (5 bases). Specimen: PBMCs. The sequence was collected from a woman in her forties in good health and CMV-seronegative. CDR3 nucleotides: TGTGCCAGCAGCTTAAGGGGTTATAACACAGATACGCAGTATTTT. Amino acids: CASSLRGYNTDTQYF.